This T cell receptor beta chain was profiled in a study of T cell repertoires in ileal Crohn's disease. Time point given: neoterminal ileum biopsy at postoperative endoscopy, about 6 months after surgery. The CDR3 has 15 amino acids. Germline V gene data show CDR1 as MNHNS and CDR2 as SASEGT. V was cut by 5 bases and J by 0 bases, with 11 bases left in between. TCRdb keeps only in-frame clones here, not all; method: immunoSEQ multiplex PCR. The sample has approximately 10,000 clones, more than 65% seen once. Source material: ileal tissue. This receptor was obtained from an adult with Crohn's disease. The J gene is TRBJ1-5, the V gene TRBV6-1; tentative D call: TRBD1 (5 bases). The CDR3 protein is CASSLDQGSNQPQHF. CDR3 bases: TGTGCCAGCAGTTTAGACCAGGGTAGCAATCAGCCCCAGCATTTT.